The sequence of this T cell receptor beta chain was determined in a study of blood T cell repertoires in COVID-19 (dated by TCRdb to the early 2020s). Describing the broader study: Samples covering the acute and convalescent phases of COVID-19 were provided by collaborators in the United States, Italy and Spain. The material from the prospective study consisted of cDNA or gDNA derived from T cells, B-cell-depleted T cells, or PBMCs. HLA class I and class II types, where available, came from metadata supplied by the sample provider rather than from assay-based typing. The samples were drawn from the first 160 participants of the ongoing ImmuneRACE study and from roughly 1,300 subjects provided by 6 global collaborators. The dataset comprised deeply sampled blood TCRbeta repertoires from subjects exposed to, actively infected with, or recovered from COVID-19. A de-identified subject ID, COVID-19 status, age in years and sex were almost always included in the sample metadata. The repertoires were released in a freely available public database meant as a resource for research on the immune response to SARS-CoV-2. Overall study outcomes, separate from this receptor: Clinical and demographic metadata were provided uncurated, with the amount varying by source and participant.

Taken from the germline V gene (reference sequence), the CDR1 and CDR2 loops are LGHDT and YNNKEL. The CDR3, from cysteine to phenylalanine, totals 17 residues. Just CDR3 DNA is preserved here, 51 bases in frame from base 1. From V the trimming removes 3 bases and from J it removes 5 bases, while the gene matches leave 8 bases of the junction unaccounted for. TCRbeta CDR3 regions were amplified from genomic DNA by means of the immunoSEQ Assay, a bias-controlled multiplex PCR. Per the authors' processing: Within the assay, amplification of reference gene primers was used to estimate how many nucleated cells each sample contained. To quantify the absolute abundance of each unique TCRbeta CDR3 rearrangement, sequence reads were collapsed and filtered. For each sample, productive Simpson clonality was calculated by taking the square root of Simpson's diversity index across productive rearrangements. This immuneACCESS table, as held by TCRdb, lists in-frame sequences with V and J called but not all clones. Of the missing ones, under half trace to an unresolved V gene in checked studies; the others have no known cause. V, J and clone size reflect that table, while D and trimming were determined from the DNA. The sample profile shows 30,000 to 35,000 clones; 60% to 80% of them were found once. The top ten clones comprise roughly 7.3% of the sample.

There are a few counts of this clone. There is no known antigen for this receptor. No qualities accompany the bases; no much larger clone lies one base away. The collaborating institutions used their own protocols to collect whole blood in K2EDTA tubes. Collaborator samples were shipped for TCRbeta analysis as frozen whole blood, isolated PBMCs, or DNA extracted from either sample type. Sequenced: peripheral blood. The rearranged chain carries TRBV3-1 (or the pseudogene TRBV3-2) and TRBJ2-2, with 11 central nucleotides matching TRBD2. The source of this sequence is a woman in her sixties or seventies with acute or convalescent COVID-19. The CDR3 reads CASSQGARLAGTGELFF. The DNA reads as follows: TGTGCCAGCAGCCAGGGGGCTCGACTAGCGGGGACCGGGGAGCTGTTTTTT.